The present T cell receptor (beta chain) was sequenced within a study of OX40 agonist ivuxolimab in advanced cancers. CDR1 and CDR2 (germline): WNHNN, SYGVQD (reference sequence). The CDR3 spans 14 residues. J was trimmed by 4 bases and V by 2 bases; bases with no gene match: 2. Using immunoSEQ multiplex PCR, the repertoire was profiled, and TCRdb retains in-frame clones only, with some absent. The data show roughly 36,000 clones, around 83% seen once. The specimen comprised CD4+ or CD8+ T cells sorted from blood, sampled in a trial of the OX40 agonist ivuxolimab. The clonotype was recovered from an adult with an advanced solid tumor such as melanoma, head and neck, liver or kidney cancer. The chain couples TRBV10-1 to TRBJ2-3, with TRBD2 matching 8 bases. CDR3 in DNA: TGCGCCAGCAGTGAGGCGGGGGGCGCAGATACGCAGTATTTT. Amino acid sequence: CASSEAGGADTQYF.